A selection of T cell receptor beta chains follows, all from one sample in a study of shared clonotypes between healthy human individuals. Repertoires were generated with immunoSEQ multiplex PCR, while TCRdb's copy carries only in-frame clones and drops some. The sample lists more than 2 million clones, about 94% occurring once. The material sequenced was naive CD8+ T cells from PBMCs. The receptors here all came from a man aged 18 to 29 in good health. Some clones in this sample may be carry-over from other donors' samples. Each CDR3 is given with its conserved first and last residue. D genes are given only for firm matches. A clone size is listed for some rows: how often the clone was seen (once, few, many), or a class if it is expanded.

DNA,CDR3,J,size,V,D
TGTGCCAGCAGGAAGGAGGGATCAGATACGCAGTATTTT,CASRKEGSDTQYF,TRBJ2-3,.,TRBV11-2,.
TGTGCCAGCAGTCCGTCCGGGGGTTATAGCAATCAGCCCCAGCATTTT,CASSPSGGYSNQPQHF,TRBJ1-5,.,TRBV27,.
TGTGCCAGCAGTTTGAGGAACAGGGGTTTCCACTACGAGCAGTACTTC,CASSLRNRGFHYEQYF,TRBJ2-7,.,TRBV27,TRBD1
TGTGCCAGCAGGCCGGGGTCAAACACCGGGGAGCTGTTTTTT,CASRPGSNTGELFF,TRBJ2-2,.,TRBV9,.
TGTGCCAGCAAGGGACAGGGGCCCAATGAGCAGTTCTTC,CASKGQGPNEQFF,TRBJ2-1,.,TRBV5-8,TRBD1
TGTGCCAGTAGGGGGGCTCAGAATCAGCCCCAGCATTTT,CASRGAQNQPQHF,TRBJ1-5,.,TRBV19,.
TGCGCCAGCAGCCAGAGACTAAGGGATTCTGGAAACACCATATATTTT,CASSQRLRDSGNTIYF,TRBJ1-3,once,TRBV4-3,.
TGCAGTGCATTAGGTCCCCCTGAGCAGTTCTTC,CSALGPPEQFF,TRBJ2-1,.,TRBV20-1,.
TGTGCCAGCAGTCGTGGACGGGATAGCAATCAGCCCCAGCATTTT,CASSRGRDSNQPQHF,TRBJ1-5,.,TRBV6-1,.
TGTGCCAGCAGTTTACTACAGGTCTCTGGGGCCAACGTCCTGACTTTC,CASSLLQVSGANVLTF,TRBJ2-6,.,TRBV27,.
TGTGCCAGCAGTTTTTCGGTCGGGGAGCTGTTTTTT,CASSFSVGELFF,TRBJ2-2,.,TRBV28,.
TGCGCCAGCAGCTTGGCACAGGGGGCTACGACTGAAGCTTTCTTT,CASSLAQGATTEAFF,TRBJ1-1,.,TRBV5-1,TRBD1
TGTGCCAGCAGTGAGGACAGGGCTTCAGAGACCCAGTACTTC,CASSEDRASETQYF,TRBJ2-5,.,TRBV25-1,TRBD1
TGTGCCAGCAGCCCAGACACAGATACGCAGTATTTT,CASSPDTDTQYF,TRBJ2-3,.,TRBV7-9,.
TGTGCCAGCACCCGGTGGGACTACGTCGATACGCAGTATTTT,CASTRWDYVDTQYF,TRBJ2-3,.,TRBV9,TRBD2
TGTGCCAGCAGCTCGGGACTAGCGGGAGTACAGGAGACCCAGTACTTC,CASSSGLAGVQETQYF,TRBJ2-5,.,TRBV7-8,TRBD2
TGTGCCACCAGCTTCCGGGACAGCTCGAACACCGGGGAGCTGTTTTTT,CATSFRDSSNTGELFF,TRBJ2-2,.,TRBV15,TRBD1
TGTGCCAGCAGTCTTACAGTCTATCAGCCCCAGCATTTT,CASSLTVYQPQHF,TRBJ1-5,.,TRBV27,.
TGCGCCAGCAGCCAGACCGGACGGTCGATAGCAAATCAGCCCCAGCATTTT,CASSQTGRSIANQPQHF,TRBJ1-5,once,TRBV4-1,.
TGCGCCAGCAGTCTAGCGGGTACCTACAATGAGCAGTTCTTC,CASSLAGTYNEQFF,TRBJ2-1,.,TRBV5-1,TRBD2
TGTGCCAGTGGGACTAGCGGAACGTCCGGGGAGCTGTTTTTT,CASGTSGTSGELFF,TRBJ2-2,.,TRBV7-3,TRBD2
TGTGCCAGCAGCTGGGGGACAGAGAACACTGAAGCTTTCTTT,CASSWGTENTEAFF,TRBJ1-1,.,TRBV5-8,TRBD1
TGTGCCAGCAGTTTAGGTGATGAGCAGTTCTTC,CASSLGDEQFF,TRBJ2-1,.,TRBV27,.
TGTGCCAGCAGTTTATCAGGGTGGGGTGAGCAGTTCTTC,CASSLSGWGEQFF,TRBJ2-1,.,TRBV28,.
TGTGCCAGCAGTTCCCAGGGATGGACAAATTCACCCCTCCACTTT,CASSSQGWTNSPLHF,TRBJ1-6,.,TRBV28,.
TGTGCCAGCAGCTTAAGAGGTTACACTGAAGCTTTCTTT,CASSLRGYTEAFF,TRBJ1-1,.,TRBV7-3,.
TGTGCCAGCAGCTACCCCCATGGAGGGGAGTACGAGCAGTACTTC,CASSYPHGGEYEQYF,TRBJ2-7,.,TRBV7-9,.
TGTGCCAACCGCGACGATCTGGATGGCTACACCTTC,CANRDDLDGYTF,TRBJ1-2,few,TRBV10-3,.
TGTGCCAGCAGCAGCTTGGCGGAGGCCAGGGAGCAGTTCTTC,CASSSLAEAREQFF,TRBJ2-1,.,TRBV7-9,.
TGTGCCAGCAGCCCGACACGGACGGATCAGCCCCAGCATTTT,CASSPTRTDQPQHF,TRBJ1-5,.,TRBV27,.
TGTGCCAGCAGCTTGGACTGGAAACAGGGGGTCCAAGAGACCCAGTACTTC,CASSLDWKQGVQETQYF,TRBJ2-5,.,TRBV5-5,TRBD1
TGTGCCAGCAGCCAAAACGTCAGGGGGAACACTGAAGCTTTCTTT,CASSQNVRGNTEAFF,TRBJ1-1,.,TRBV14,.
TGTGCCAGCAGTCCAATGGGACAGGGGTGGTACGAGCAGTACTTC,CASSPMGQGWYEQYF,TRBJ2-7,.,TRBV5-6,TRBD1
TGTGCCAGCAGGCCAGCGGGGGTCAATACCGGAACTGAGCAGTTCTTC,CASRPAGVNTGTEQFF,TRBJ2-1,.,TRBV11-2,TRBD2
TGCGCCAGCAGCGGGGGACTAGCGGGAACCTACGAGCAGTACTTC,CASSGGLAGTYEQYF,TRBJ2-7,.,TRBV5-1,TRBD2
TGTGCCATCAGTGAGTTAAGAGGTCAGGGAGGTGCAACTAATGAAAAACTGTTTTTT,CAISELRGQGGATNEKLFF,TRBJ1-4,.,TRBV10-3,.
TGTGCCAGCAGTTTTCGTTATTTGACTAGCGACCCACACAGCTCCTACGAGCAGTACTTC,CASSFRYLTSDPHSSYEQYF,TRBJ2-7,.,TRBV28,TRBD2
TGTGCCAGTAGTATCCATGGGGAGCAGTACTTC,CASSIHGEQYF,TRBJ2-7,.,TRBV19,.
TGTGCCAGCAGTACATCCTCGGGACTAGCGGGAGACGCAGATACGCAGTATTTT,CASSTSSGLAGDADTQYF,TRBJ2-3,.,TRBV27,TRBD2
TGTGCCAGCAGTACAGACTTCCCCCTTTGGAGTGAGCAGTTCTTC,CASSTDFPLWSEQFF,TRBJ2-1,.,TRBV2,.
TGTGCTAGTGGTTCGAATCAGGGAGGTACGGCCTACGAGCAGTACTTC,CASGSNQGGTAYEQYF,TRBJ2-7,.,TRBV12-5,.
TGTGCCAGCAGCGACAGGGGTAGGGACATTCAGTACTTC,CASSDRGRDIQYF,TRBJ2-4,.,TRBV9,TRBD1
TGTGCCAGCTCCACCGGGGAGGAGGGCAACAATGAGCAGTTCTTC,CASSTGEEGNNEQFF,TRBJ2-1,.,TRBV27,.
TGTGCCAGTAGTGTCGGCTCAACTGGCGGCACAGATACGCAGTATTTT,CASSVGSTGGTDTQYF,TRBJ2-3,.,TRBV19,.
TGTGCCAGCAGCTTAGAAGGGCTCTACGAGCAGTACTTC,CASSLEGLYEQYF,TRBJ2-7,.,TRBV7-9,.
TGCGCCAGCAGTGAGGGACTAGCCGCCTCCGAGCAGTACTTC,CASSEGLAASEQYF,TRBJ2-7,.,TRBV10-1,TRBD2
TGTGCCAGCAGCTTAGCCCGACAGGAGGTGGGTGGCTACACCTTC,CASSLARQEVGGYTF,TRBJ1-2,.,TRBV7-9,.
TGTGCCAGCAGCCGGTCGGGCCCCTATGGCTACACCTTC,CASSRSGPYGYTF,TRBJ1-2,.,TRBV7-9,.
TGTGCCAGCAGCAGAGGCTGGGGTTACGAGCAGTACTTC,CASSRGWGYEQYF,TRBJ2-7,.,TRBV11-3,.
TGTGCCAGCAGTGTGTTATCCTCCAGCCCCTATAGCAATCAGCCCCAGCATTTT,CASSVLSSSPYSNQPQHF,TRBJ1-5,.,TRBV27,.
TGTGCCAGCAGTTGGGGCAGGCGGCAGCCCCAGCATTTT,CASSWGRRQPQHF,TRBJ1-5,few,TRBV27,.
TGTGCCAGCAGTTTAATGGGGACAGGGTCCACTGAAGCTTTCTTT,CASSLMGTGSTEAFF,TRBJ1-1,.,TRBV27,TRBD1
TGTGCCAGCAGCTTAGGGTTGGGACAGGGGTCAAATGAGCAGTTCTTC,CASSLGLGQGSNEQFF,TRBJ2-1,.,TRBV7-6,TRBD1
TGCGCCAGCAGCCAGGTCCAGGGGGTTGGTAATGAAAAACTGTTTTTT,CASSQVQGVGNEKLFF,TRBJ1-4,.,TRBV4-1,TRBD1